This T cell receptor beta chain emerged from a study of CD8+ T cells in alopecia areata. Extraction of RNA preceded its reverse transcription into cDNA, which served as the sequencing template. TCRdb keeps only in-frame clones here, not all; method: immunoSEQ multiplex PCR. The top ten hold around 1.2% of the sample, which has under 300,000 clones, around two thirds seen once. Germline CDR1 is SGHRS and CDR2 is YFSETQ. Losses at the gene ends were 3 bases for V and 2 bases for J; bases not matched to a gene: 6. This CDR3 is built from 15 residues. This specimen was CD4+ T cells sorted from blood, taken at week 0. This clonotype originated in a human donor with alopecia areata. V is TRBV5-1 and J is TRBJ2-7; 9 bases fit TRBD1. CDR3 protein: CASSSGQGGPYEQYF. The CDR3 DNA reads TGCGCCAGCAGCTCGGGACAGGGTGGTCCCTACGAGCAGTACTTC.